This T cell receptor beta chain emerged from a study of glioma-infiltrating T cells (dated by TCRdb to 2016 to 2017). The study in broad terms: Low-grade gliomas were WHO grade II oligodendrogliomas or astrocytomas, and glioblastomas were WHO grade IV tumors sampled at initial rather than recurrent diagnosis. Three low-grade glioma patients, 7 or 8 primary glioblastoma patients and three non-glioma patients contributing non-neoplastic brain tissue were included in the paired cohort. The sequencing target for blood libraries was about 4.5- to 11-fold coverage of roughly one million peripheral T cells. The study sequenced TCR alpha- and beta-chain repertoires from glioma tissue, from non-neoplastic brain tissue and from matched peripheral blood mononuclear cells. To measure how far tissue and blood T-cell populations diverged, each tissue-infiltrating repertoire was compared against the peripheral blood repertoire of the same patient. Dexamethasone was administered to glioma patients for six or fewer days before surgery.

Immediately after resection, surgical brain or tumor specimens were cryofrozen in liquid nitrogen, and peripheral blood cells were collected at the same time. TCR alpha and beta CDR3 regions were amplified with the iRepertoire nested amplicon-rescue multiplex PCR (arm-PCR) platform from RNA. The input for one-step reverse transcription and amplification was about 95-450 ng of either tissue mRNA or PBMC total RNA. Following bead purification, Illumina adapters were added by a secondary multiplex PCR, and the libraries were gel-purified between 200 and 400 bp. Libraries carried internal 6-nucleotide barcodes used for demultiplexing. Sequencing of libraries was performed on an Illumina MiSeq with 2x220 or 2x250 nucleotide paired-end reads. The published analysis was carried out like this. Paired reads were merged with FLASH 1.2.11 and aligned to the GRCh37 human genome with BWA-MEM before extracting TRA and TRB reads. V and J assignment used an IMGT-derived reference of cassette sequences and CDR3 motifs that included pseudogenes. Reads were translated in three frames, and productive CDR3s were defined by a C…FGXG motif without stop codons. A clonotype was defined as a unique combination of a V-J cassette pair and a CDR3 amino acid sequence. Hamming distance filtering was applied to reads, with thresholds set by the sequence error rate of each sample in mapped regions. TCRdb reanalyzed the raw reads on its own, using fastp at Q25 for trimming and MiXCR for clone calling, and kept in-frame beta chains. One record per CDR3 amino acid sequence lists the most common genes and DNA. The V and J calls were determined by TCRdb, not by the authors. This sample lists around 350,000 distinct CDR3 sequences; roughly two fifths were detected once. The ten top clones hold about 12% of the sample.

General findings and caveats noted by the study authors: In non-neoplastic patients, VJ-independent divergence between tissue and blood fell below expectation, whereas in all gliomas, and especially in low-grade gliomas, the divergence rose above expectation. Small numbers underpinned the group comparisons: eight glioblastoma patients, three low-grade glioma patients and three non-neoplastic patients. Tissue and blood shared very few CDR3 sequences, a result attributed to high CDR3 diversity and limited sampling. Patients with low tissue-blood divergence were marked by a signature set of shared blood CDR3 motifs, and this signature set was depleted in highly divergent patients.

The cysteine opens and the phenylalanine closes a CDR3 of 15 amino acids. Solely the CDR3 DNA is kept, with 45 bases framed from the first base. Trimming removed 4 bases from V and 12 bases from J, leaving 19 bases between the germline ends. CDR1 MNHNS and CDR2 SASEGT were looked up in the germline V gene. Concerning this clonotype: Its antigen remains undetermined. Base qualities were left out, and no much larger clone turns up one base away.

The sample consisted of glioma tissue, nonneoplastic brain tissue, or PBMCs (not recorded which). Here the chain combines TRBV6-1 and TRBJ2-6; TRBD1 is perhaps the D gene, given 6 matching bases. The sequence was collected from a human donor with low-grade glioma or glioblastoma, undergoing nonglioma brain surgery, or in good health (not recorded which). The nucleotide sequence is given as TGTGCCAGCAGTGGACCGGACAGTTCCCCAGCCGTCCTGACTTTC. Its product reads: CASSGPDSSPAVLTF.